Reported below is one T cell receptor (beta chain). Its antigen remains unknown. This sample is part of a study of radiotherapy plus CTLA-4 blockade in lung cancer. Study-wide results and limits: Blood-borne expansion of tumor-derived TCR clones followed radiotherapy plus ipilimumab.

This table comes from immunoSEQ multiplex PCR, and its TCRdb copy is limited to in-frame clones, with some not included. The sample lists tens of thousands of clones; around nine tenths were seen once. CDR1 KGHSH and CDR2 LQKENI come from the germline V gene. Trimming cost V 3 bases and J 2 bases, with 10 bases left between them. CDR3 size: 14 residues. V gene TRBV18 combines with J gene TRBJ1-1; D is ambiguous. The source material was peripheral blood, sampled from a patient treated with radiotherapy plus ipilimumab. The source is a human donor with non-small cell lung cancer that progressed on radiotherapy plus ipilimumab. CDR3 sequence: CASSPRTGNTEAFF. The CDR3, as DNA: TGTGCCAGCTCACCGCGGACGGGTAACACTGAAGCTTTCTTT.